This T cell receptor (beta chain) was obtained from a study of identical twins. Germline V CDR1 and CDR2: KGHDR, SFDVKD. Deletions cut 11 bases from V and 3 bases from J, with 16 bases between. The CDR3 is made up of 14 amino acids. TCRdb called the 5' RACE reads again in MiXCR, with one record for every CDR3 protein. The table shows some 900,000 distinct CDR3 sequences, with about 12% occurring only once. This sample was also put to use in a study of yellow fever vaccine responses in identical twins.

The chain carries TRBV24-1 and TRBJ1-5; a possible D gene is TRBD1 (6 bases). Input material: PBMCs. This sequence was found in a woman younger than 35 in good health. CDR3: CAIGGSYYNQPQHF. In DNA form, the CDR3 reads TGTGCCATTGGGGGCAGCTACTACAATCAGCCCCAGCATTTT.